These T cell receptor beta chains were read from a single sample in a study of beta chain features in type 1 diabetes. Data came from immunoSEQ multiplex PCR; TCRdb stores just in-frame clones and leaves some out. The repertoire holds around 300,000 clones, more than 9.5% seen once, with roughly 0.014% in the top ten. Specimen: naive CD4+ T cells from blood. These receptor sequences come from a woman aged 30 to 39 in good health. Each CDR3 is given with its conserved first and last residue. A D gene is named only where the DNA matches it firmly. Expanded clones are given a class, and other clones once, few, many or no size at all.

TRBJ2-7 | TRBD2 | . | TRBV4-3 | TGCGCCAGCAGCTGGCAGACGGGAGGGCCCCGGGGCGAGCAGTACTTC | CASSWQTGGPRGEQYF
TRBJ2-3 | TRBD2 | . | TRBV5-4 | TGTGCCAGCAGCTTGGCCCTAGCGGGAGGGTTCACAGATACGCAGTATTTT | CASSLALAGGFTDTQYF
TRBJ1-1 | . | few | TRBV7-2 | TGTGCCAGCAGTTGGGCCAGCTCTGAAGCTTTCTTT | CASSWASSEAFF
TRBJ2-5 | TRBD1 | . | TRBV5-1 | TGCGCCAGCAGCTTTATCGCAGGGGGCGAGACCCAGTACTTC | CASSFIAGGETQYF
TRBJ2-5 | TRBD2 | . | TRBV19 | TGTGCCAGTAGTATCCGCCCGACTTCTAGCGGACAAGAGACCCAGTACTTC | CASSIRPTSSGQETQYF
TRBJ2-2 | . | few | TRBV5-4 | TGTGCCAGCAGTTTCCGGGACTCATTGGGCACCGGGGAGCTGTTTTTT | CASSFRDSLGTGELFF
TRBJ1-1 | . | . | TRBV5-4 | TGTGCCAGCAGCCCGGACAGCCAGCTGAACACTGAAGCTTTCTTT | CASSPDSQLNTEAFF
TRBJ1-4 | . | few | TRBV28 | TGTGCCAGCAGTTTATTTCAGGGCTCGCGAAAACTGTTTTTT | CASSLFQGSRKLFF
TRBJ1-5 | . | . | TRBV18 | TGTGCCAGCTCACTAATTGACAGTAGCAATCAGCCCCAGCATTTT | CASSLIDSSNQPQHF
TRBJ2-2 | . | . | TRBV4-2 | TGTGCCAGCAGCCAAGATACGGCAGGGTGGACCCCTCTCTCCACCGGGGAGCTGTTTTTT | CASSQDTAGWTPLSTGELFF
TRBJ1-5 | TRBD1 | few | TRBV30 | TGTGCCTGGAGTGCCGACAGGGGAAGTGGGGGCAATCAGCCCCAGCATTTT | CAWSADRGSGGNQPQHF
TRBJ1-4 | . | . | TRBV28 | TGTGCCAGCAGTTTGATCGCGGAAAAACTGTTTTTT | CASSLIAEKLFF
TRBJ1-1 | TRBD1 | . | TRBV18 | TGTGCCAGCTCAGAACAGGGGGAGAACGGTGAAGCTTTCTTT | CASSEQGENGEAFF
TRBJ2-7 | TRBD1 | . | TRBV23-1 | TGCGCCAGCAGTCAGCAGGGGGCGACGGATGAGCAGTACTTC | CASSQQGATDEQYF
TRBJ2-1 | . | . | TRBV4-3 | TGCGCCAGCAGCCTCGGGGGATTGACAGGGATCAATGAGCAGTTCTTC | CASSLGGLTGINEQFF
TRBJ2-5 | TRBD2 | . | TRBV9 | TGTGCCAGCAGCCCCCTGGTGGCTAGCGGGATGCGGGACCAAGAGACCCAGTACTTC | CASSPLVASGMRDQETQYF
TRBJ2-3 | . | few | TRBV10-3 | TGTGCCATCAGTGACCCAGGGGGGTCGGCAGATACGCAGTATTTT | CAISDPGGSADTQYF
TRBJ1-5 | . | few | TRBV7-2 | TGTGCCAGCAGCTTGTGGCAGAAGCGAGGCAATCAGCCCCAGCATTTT | CASSLWQKRGNQPQHF
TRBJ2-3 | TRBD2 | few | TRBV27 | TGTGCCAGCAGTCTTCCGGGACTAGCCGGAGATACGCAGTATTTT | CASSLPGLAGDTQYF
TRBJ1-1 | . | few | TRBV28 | TGTGCCAGCAGCTGGGGCCTGGGGATGAACACTGAAGCTTTCTTT | CASSWGLGMNTEAFF
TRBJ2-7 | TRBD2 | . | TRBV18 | TGTGCCAGCTCACCACTGATCCTAGCGGGAGAGTACCACGAGCAGTACTTC | CASSPLILAGEYHEQYF
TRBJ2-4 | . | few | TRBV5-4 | TGTGCCAGCACCCTACATCGAGGGGCCAAAAACATTCAGTACTTC | CASTLHRGAKNIQYF
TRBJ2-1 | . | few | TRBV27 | TGTGCCAGCAGCCTATCGCAAGACTCCTACAATGAGCAGTTCTTC | CASSLSQDSYNEQFF
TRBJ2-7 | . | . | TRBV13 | TGTGCCAGCAGCTCACCGACACAGGTTACCTACGAGCAGTACTTC | CASSSPTQVTYEQYF
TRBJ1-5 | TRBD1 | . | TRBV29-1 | TGCAGCGTTGAATCGCTCGTCGGCGGGACAGGGATTTTGGGCAATCAGCCCCAGCATTTT | CSVESLVGGTGILGNQPQHF
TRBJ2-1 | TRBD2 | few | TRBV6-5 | TGTGCCAGCAGTCAGACTAGCGGGAGGGCCGGGCAGTTCTTC | CASSQTSGRAGQFF
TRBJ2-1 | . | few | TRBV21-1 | TGTGCCAGCAGCAAAACCGATTCGGGGTGGAGGGTCTACAATGAGCAGTTCTTC | CASSKTDSGWRVYNEQFF
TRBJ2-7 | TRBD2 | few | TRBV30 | TGTGCCTGGAGTGCCCCGGGAGGGCGCGAGCAGTACTTC | CAWSAPGGREQYF
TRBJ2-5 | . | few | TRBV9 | TGTGCCAGCAGCGAGTCGGAGGGAGATCAAGAGACCCAGTACTTC | CASSESEGDQETQYF
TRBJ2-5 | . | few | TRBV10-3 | TGTGCCATCAGTGGAAGCGGGCGGCCAGAGACCCAGTACTTC | CAISGSGRPETQYF
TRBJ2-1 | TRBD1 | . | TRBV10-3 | TGTGCCATCAGTGGGACAGGGACCGCCGAGCAGTTCTTC | CAISGTGTAEQFF
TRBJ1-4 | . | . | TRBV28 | TGTGCCAGCAGTTTAACCGGGACATACAATGAAAAACTGTTTTTT | CASSLTGTYNEKLFF
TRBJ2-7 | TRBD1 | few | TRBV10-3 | TGTGCCATCAGGGCGACAGGGGACGACGAGCAGTACTTC | CAIRATGDDEQYF
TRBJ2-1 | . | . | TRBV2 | TGTGCCAGCAGTGAGGAAGGCCAGGGCTACAATGAGCAGTTCTTC | CASSEEGQGYNEQFF
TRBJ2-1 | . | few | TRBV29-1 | TGCAGCGTTGAGAGCTACAATGAGCAGTTCTTC | CSVESYNEQFF
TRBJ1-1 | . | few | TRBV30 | TGTGCCTGGAGTTCGCAGGAAGGTGAAGCTTTCTTT | CAWSSQEGEAFF
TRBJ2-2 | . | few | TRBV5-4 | TGTGCCAGCAGCTTGTCGAGTACCGGGGAGCTGTTTTTT | CASSLSSTGELFF
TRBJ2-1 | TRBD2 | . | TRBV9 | TGTGCCAGCAGCGTCACCGGGACTAGCGGGAGCTCCTACAATGAGCAGTTCTTC | CASSVTGTSGSSYNEQFF
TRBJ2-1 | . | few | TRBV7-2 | TGTGCCAGCAGCGGGGACAAAAACTGGTGGAATGAGCAGTTCTTC | CASSGDKNWWNEQFF
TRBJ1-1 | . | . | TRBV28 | TGTGCCAGCAGTCCATACATGAACACTGAAGCTTTCTTT | CASSPYMNTEAFF